Listed here is a single TCR beta chain. No antigen is known for it. Profiling relied on immunoSEQ multiplex PCR, and the TCRdb table lists in-frame clones only, not all of them. Among about 110,000 clones, around 93% were seen once, and the ten largest hold less than 0.55%. The V gene's germline CDR1 is SGHDN and CDR2 FVKESK. The CDR3 runs 13 residues. Trimming removed 1 base at V and 7 bases at J, with 8 bases between. These data belong to a study of graft-versus-host responses after intestinal transplantation. The TCR comes from a human donor who received an intestinal transplant. The gene calls are TRBV14 and TRBJ1-3; D is unresolved. Specimen: unstimulated CD8+ T cells sorted from spleen or lymph node cells, collected before intestinal transplant. CDR3 loop: CASSQAVGNTIYF. In nucleotides, the CDR3 is TGTGCCAGCAGCCAAGCCGTCGGGAACACCATATATTTT.